This T cell receptor (beta chain) emerged from a study of shared clonotypes between healthy human individuals. There were no recent acute infections or vaccinations among the donors, who were healthy HIV-negative adults. Genomic DNA of each subset was evenly split across several immunoSEQ plates. PBMC DNA, left unsorted, was sequenced on ten immunoSEQ deep assay plates. The assay was immunoSEQ multiplex PCR, and TCRdb's table has in-frame clones only and misses some. The data hold a few hundred thousand clones, with 65% to 80% observed a single time. Study outcomes and limitations: Sampling involved blood alone; tissue repertoires likely differ.

To note about this clone: What it binds is unknown.

The sequencing sample was made of PBMCs. The TCR comes from a woman aged 40 to 50 in good health. Some clones in this sample may be carry-over from other donors' samples.

DNA for the CDR3: TGTGCCAGCAGTGAAGTTGGTGGCAGGAGCTCCTACAATGAGCAGTTCTTC. Its protein is CASSEVGGRSSYNEQFF. The chain links TRBV6-1 to TRBJ2-1, with D unclear. There are 17 residues in the CDR3. V lost 1 base, J lost 0 bases, and 13 bases lay in between. Germline loops: CDR1 MNHNS, CDR2 SASEGT.